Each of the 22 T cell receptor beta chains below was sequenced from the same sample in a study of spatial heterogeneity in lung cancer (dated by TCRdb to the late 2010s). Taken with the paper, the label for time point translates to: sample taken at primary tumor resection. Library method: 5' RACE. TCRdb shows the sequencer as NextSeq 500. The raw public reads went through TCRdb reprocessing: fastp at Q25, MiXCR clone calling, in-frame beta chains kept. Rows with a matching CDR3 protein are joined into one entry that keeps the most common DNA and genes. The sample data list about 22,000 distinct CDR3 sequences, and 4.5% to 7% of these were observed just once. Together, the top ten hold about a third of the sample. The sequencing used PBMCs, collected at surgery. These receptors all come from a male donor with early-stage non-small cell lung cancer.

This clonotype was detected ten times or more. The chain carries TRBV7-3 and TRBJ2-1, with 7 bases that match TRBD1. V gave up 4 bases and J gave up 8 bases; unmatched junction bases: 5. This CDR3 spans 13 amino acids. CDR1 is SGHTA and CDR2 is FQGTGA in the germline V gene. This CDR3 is CASSSTGSHEQFF. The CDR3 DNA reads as TGTGCCAGCAGCTCGACAGGGTCCCATGAGCAGTTCTTC.

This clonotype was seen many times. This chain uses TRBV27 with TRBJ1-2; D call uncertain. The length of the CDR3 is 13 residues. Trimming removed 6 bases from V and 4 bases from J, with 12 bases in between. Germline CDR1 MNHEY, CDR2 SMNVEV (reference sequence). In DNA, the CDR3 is TGTGCCAGCAGCCTATGGTTAGGCTATGGCTACACCTTC. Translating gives CASSLWLGYGYTF.

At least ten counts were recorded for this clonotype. CDR3 amino acids: CASSPGGAGANVLTF. The CDR3 DNA reads as TGTGCCAGCTCACCGGGGGGGGCTGGGGCCAACGTCCTGACTTTC. The V gene is TRBV18, the J gene TRBJ2-6; 7 bases map to TRBD2. Per germline, CDR1 KGHSH and CDR2 LQKENI. J gave up 2 bases and V 3 bases, and 1 base lay outside the gene matches. CDR3 length: 15 residues.

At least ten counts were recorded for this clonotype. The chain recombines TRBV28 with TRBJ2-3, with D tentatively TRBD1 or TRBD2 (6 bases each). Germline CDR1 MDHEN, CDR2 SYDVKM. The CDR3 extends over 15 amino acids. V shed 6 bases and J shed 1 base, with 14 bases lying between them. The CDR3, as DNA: TGTGCCAGCAGAGGAAGGGGGGCTGGCACAGATACGCAGTATTTT. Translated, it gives CASRGRGAGTDTQYF.

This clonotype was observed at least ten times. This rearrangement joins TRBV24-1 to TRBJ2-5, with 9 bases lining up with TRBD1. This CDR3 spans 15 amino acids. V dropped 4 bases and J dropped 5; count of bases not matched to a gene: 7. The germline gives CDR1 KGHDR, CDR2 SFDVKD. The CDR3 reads CATSDPTGGGETQYF. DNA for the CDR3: TGTGCCACCAGTGACCCGACAGGGGGAGGGGAGACCCAGTACTTC.

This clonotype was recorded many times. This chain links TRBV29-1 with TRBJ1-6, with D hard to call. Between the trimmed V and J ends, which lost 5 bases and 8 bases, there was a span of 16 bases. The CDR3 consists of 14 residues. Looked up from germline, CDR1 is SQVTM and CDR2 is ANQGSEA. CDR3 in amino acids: CSVKGGRGDSPLHF. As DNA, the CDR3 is TGCAGCGTTAAGGGAGGCCGTGGTGATTCACCCCTCCACTTT.

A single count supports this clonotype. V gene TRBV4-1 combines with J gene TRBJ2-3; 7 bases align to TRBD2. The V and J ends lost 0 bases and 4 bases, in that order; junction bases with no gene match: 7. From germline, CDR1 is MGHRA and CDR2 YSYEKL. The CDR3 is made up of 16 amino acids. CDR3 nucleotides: TGCGCCAGCAGCCAAGATCCCAGCGGGGAAGCAGATACGCAGTATTTT. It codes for CASSQDPSGEADTQYF.

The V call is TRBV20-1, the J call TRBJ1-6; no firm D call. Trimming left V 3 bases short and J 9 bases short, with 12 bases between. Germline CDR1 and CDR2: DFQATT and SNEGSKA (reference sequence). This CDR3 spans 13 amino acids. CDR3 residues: CSARVSVISPLHF. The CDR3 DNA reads TGCAGTGCTAGGGTTTCGGTGATTTCACCCCTCCACTTT.

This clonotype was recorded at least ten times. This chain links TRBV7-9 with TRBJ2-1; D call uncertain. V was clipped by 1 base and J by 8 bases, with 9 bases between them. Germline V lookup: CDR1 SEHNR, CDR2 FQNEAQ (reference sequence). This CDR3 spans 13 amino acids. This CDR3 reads CASSLGPGDEQFF. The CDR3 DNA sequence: TGTGCCAGCAGCTTAGGACCGGGCGATGAGCAGTTCTTC.

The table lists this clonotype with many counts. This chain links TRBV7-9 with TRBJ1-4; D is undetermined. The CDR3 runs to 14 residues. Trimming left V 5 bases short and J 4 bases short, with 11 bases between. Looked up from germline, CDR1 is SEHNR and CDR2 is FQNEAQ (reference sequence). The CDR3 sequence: CASSQAGSNEKLFF. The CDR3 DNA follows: TGTGCCAGCAGCCAAGCTGGGAGTAATGAAAAACTGTTTTTT.

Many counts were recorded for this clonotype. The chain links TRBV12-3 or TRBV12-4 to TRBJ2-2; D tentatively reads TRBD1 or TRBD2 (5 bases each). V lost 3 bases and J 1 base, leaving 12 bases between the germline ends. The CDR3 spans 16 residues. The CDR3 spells CASSFTGGRNTGELFF. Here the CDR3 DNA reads TGTGCCAGCAGTTTTACAGGAGGCCGGAACACCGGGGAGCTGTTTTTT.

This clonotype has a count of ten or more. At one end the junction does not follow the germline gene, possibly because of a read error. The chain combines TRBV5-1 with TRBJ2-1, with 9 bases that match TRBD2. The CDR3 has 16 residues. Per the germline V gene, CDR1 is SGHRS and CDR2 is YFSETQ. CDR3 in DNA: TGCGCCAGCAGCTTGAATAGCGGGAGCCCATTCAATGAGCAGCTCTTC. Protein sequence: CASSLNSGSPFNEQLF.

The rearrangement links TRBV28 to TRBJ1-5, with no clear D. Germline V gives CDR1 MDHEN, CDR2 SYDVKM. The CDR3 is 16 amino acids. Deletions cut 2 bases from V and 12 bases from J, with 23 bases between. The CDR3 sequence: CASSLPQGLTMKGQHF. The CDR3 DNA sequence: TGTGCCAGCAGTTTACCCCAAGGACTGACCATGAAGGGCCAGCATTTT.

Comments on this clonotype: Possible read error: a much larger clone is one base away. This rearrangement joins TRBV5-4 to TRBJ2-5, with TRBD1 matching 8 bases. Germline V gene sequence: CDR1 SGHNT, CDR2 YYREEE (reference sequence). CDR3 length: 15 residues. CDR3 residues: CACSGWTGQGETQYF. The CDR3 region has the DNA TGTGCCTGCAGCGGATGGACAGGGCAGGGAGAGACCCAGTACTTC.

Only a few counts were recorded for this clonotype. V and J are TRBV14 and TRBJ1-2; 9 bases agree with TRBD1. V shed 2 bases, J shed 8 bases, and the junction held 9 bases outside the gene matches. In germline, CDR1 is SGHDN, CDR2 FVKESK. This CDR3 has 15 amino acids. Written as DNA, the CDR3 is TGTGCCAGCAGCCAATTGGACAGGGGAAGTAACGGCTACACCTTC. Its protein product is CASSQLDRGSNGYTF.

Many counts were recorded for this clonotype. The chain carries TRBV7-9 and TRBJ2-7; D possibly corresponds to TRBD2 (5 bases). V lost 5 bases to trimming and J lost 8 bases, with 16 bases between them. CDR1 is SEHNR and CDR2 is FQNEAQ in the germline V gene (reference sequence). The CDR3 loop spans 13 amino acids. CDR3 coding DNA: TGTGCCAGCAGCCCCTCGGGGATCCCACAGCAGTACTTC. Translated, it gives CASSPSGIPQQYF.

The CDR3 DNA follows: TGTGCCAGCAGAGGGGGGTCCTACGAGCAGTACTTC. Protein sequence: CASRGGSYEQYF. This chain links TRBV12-3 or TRBV12-4 with TRBJ2-7; D is possibly TRBD1 or TRBD2 (6 bases each). The CDR3 consists of 12 residues. V was shortened by 6 bases and J by 1 base, with 7 bases between the two germline ends.

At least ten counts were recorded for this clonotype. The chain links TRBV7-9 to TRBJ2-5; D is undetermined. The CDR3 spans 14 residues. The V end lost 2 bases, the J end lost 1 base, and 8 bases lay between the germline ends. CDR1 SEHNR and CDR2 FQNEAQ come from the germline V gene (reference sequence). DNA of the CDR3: TGTGCCAGCAGCTTAAATTCAGCCCAAGAGACCCAGTACTTC. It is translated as CASSLNSAQETQYF.

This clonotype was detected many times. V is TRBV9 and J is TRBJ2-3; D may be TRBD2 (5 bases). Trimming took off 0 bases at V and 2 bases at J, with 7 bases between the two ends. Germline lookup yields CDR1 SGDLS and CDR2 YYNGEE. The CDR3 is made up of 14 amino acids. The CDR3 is CASSVAGFTDTQYF. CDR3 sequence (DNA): TGTGCCAGCAGCGTAGCGGGATTCACAGATACGCAGTATTTT.

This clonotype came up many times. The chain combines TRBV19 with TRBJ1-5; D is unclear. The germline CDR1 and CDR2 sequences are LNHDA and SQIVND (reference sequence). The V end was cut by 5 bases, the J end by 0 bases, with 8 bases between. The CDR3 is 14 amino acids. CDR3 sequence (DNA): TGTGCCAGTAGTCCCACGGGTAGCAATCAGCCCCAGCATTTT. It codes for CASSPTGSNQPQHF.

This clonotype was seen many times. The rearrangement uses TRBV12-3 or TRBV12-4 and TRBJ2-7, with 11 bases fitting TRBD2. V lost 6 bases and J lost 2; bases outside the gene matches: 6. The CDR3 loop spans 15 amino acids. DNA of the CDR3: TGTGCCAGCAGCATAGGGACTAGCGGCCCCTACGAGCAGTACTTC. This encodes CASSIGTSGPYEQYF.

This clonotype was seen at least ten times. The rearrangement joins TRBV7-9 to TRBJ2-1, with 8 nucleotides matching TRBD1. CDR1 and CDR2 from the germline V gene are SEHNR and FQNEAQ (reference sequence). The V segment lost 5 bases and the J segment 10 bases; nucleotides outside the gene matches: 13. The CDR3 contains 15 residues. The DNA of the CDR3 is TGTGCCAGCAGCACGGACAGGGCCATCTCGAGGGAGCAGTTCTTC. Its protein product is CASSTDRAISREQFF.